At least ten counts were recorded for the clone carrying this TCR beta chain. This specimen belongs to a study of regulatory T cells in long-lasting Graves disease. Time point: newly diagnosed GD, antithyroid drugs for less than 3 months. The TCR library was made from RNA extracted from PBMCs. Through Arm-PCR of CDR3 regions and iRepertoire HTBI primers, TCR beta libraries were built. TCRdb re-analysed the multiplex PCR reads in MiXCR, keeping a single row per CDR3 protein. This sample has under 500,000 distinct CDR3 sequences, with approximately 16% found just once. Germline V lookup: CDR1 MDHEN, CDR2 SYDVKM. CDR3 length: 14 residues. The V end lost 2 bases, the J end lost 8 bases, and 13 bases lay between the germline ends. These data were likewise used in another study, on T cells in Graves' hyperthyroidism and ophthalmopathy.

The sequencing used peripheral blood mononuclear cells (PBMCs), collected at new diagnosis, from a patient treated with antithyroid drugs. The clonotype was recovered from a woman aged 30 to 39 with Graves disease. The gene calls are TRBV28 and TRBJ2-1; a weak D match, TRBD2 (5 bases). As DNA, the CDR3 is TGTGCCAGCAGTTTAAGGACTGCGACCGATGAGCAGTTCTTC. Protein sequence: CASSLRTATDEQFF.